This TCR beta chain came from a study of blood T cell repertoires in COVID-19. This CDR3 is 16 amino acids long. V shed 0 bases, J shed 0 bases, and the junction held 1 base outside the gene matches. Germline CDR1 SGHVS, CDR2 FNYEAQ. Original handling: Reference gene primer amplification gave nucleated cell count estimates. Libraries were prepared by immunoSEQ multiplex PCR; TCRdb keeps only in-frame clonotypes and omits some of them. V and J calls and clone size come straight from that table; D and trimming were deduced from the DNA. This table has fewer than 350,000 clones, roughly 90% appearing once.

This clonotype was sampled from a woman between 18 and 29 years old with acute COVID-19. Input material: PBMCs or T cells enriched from blood (not recorded which). V and J are TRBV7-6 and TRBJ2-5; 10 bases match TRBD2. Here the CDR3 DNA reads TGTGCCAGCAGCTTAGCAGCGGGAGGGCACCAAGAGACCCAGTACTTC. Residues: CASSLAAGGHQETQYF.